These 20 T cell receptor beta chains came from one sample sequenced in a study of regulatory T cells in long-lasting Graves disease. The time point here: persistent/refractory GD, antithyroid drugs over 5 years with positive TRAb. RNA isolated from PBMCs was used to make the TCR library. Construction of the TCR beta libraries employed iRepertoire HTBI primers in conjunction with Arm-PCR of CDR3 regions. MiXCR, run by TCRdb on the multiplex PCR reads, gives a single entry per CDR3 protein. This sample has roughly 400,000 distinct CDR3 sequences, with less than 25% found just once. This material consisted of peripheral blood mononuclear cells (PBMCs), taken when the disease was refractory, from a patient treated with antithyroid drugs. These receptors all come from a female donor with Graves disease.

This clonotype has at least ten counts. V is TRBV28 and J is TRBJ2-7, with 9 positions matching TRBD1. J was trimmed by 6 bases and V by 3 bases; bases with no gene match: 9. The germline V gene encodes CDR1 MDHEN and CDR2 SYDVKM. The length of the CDR3 is 15 residues. The DNA for the CDR3 is TGTGCCAGCAGTTTTACCGGGACAGGGTCTGTCGAGCAGTACTTC. This sequence encodes CASSFTGTGSVEQYF.

The chain joins TRBV30 to TRBJ2-7; 8 nucleotides align to TRBD1. V lost 2 bases to trimming and J lost 5 bases; unmatched junction nucleotides: 5. The CDR3 is 13 amino acids. Germline CDR1 is GTSNPN and CDR2 is SVGIG (reference sequence). The CDR3 protein is CAWSTRTGNEQYF. CDR3 sequence (DNA): TGTGCCTGGAGTACGCGGACAGGGAACGAGCAGTACTTC.

This chain connects TRBV5-1 to TRBJ1-1; D is unresolved. V was pared by 0 bases and J by 6 bases, with 15 bases between. This CDR3 spans 15 amino acids. Germline V lookup: CDR1 SGHRS, CDR2 YFSETQ. CDR3 bases: TGCGCCAGCAGCTTGGTTCTGGCCCCTCGGGCTGAAGCTTTCTTT. This codes for CASSLVLAPRAEAFF.

The rearrangement uses TRBV11-2 and TRBJ2-1; TRBD2 matches at 8 bases. With 1 base clipped from V and 7 bases from J, the junction kept 9 bases outside the gene matches. CDR3 size: 16 residues. Germline V lookup: CDR1 SGHAT, CDR2 FQNNGV. The CDR3 sequence: CASSLVAGGLTNEQFF. The CDR3 nucleotides are TGTGCCAGCAGCTTAGTCGCGGGAGGCCTTACAAATGAGCAGTTCTTC.

This clonotype was counted ten times or more. The chain combines TRBV3-1 with TRBJ2-5; D is uncertain. Trimming took off 4 bases at V and 4 bases at J, with 4 bases between the two ends. The length of the CDR3 is 11 residues. Germline CDR1 and CDR2: LGHDT and YNNKEL (reference sequence). Written as DNA, the CDR3 is TGTGCCAGCAGCCGTACAGAGACCCAGTACTTC. As protein: CASSRTETQYF.

Regarding this clonotype: The likely explanation is a read error, given a far larger clone one base away. J is TRBJ2-5 and V is TRBV28; D is unresolved. The better agreement between TRBJ2-7 and the DNA end casts doubt on the J call. Germline V gene data show CDR1 as MDHEN and CDR2 as SYDVKM. The length of the CDR3 is 13 residues. The CDR3 loop reads CASSTETPYEQYF. In DNA form, the CDR3 reads TGTGCCAGCAGTACAGAAACCCCCTACGAGCAGTACTTC.

This chain uses TRBV27 with TRBJ1-6, with D uncertain. Trimming took off 0 bases at V and 10 bases at J, with 10 bases between the two ends. The CDR3 totals 14 residues. Germline CDR1 reads MNHEY; CDR2 reads SMNVEV (reference sequence). CDR3 in amino acids: CASSLSRGTSPLHF. The CDR3 region has the DNA TGTGCCAGCAGTTTATCTCGGGGTACCTCACCCCTCCACTTT.

The chain is built from TRBV18 and TRBJ1-1; TRBD1 might be the D (5 bases). The V and J ends lost 4 bases and 4 bases respectively, with 13 bases between them. This CDR3 is built from 14 residues. Germline CDR1 and CDR2: KGHSH and LQKENI. The CDR3 loop is CASSRLRELTEAFF. The CDR3 DNA reads as TGTGCCAGCTCACGGCTCAGGGAGCTCACTGAAGCTTTCTTT.

With respect to this clonotype: A read error may be the cause here, since a much bigger clone is one base away. This chain connects TRBV12-3 or TRBV12-4 to TRBJ2-5; 9 nucleotides agree with TRBD1. The CDR3 sequence is 15 residues long. V dropped 4 bases and J dropped 5; count of bases not matched to a gene: 8. The CDR3 loop reads CASSSGQGWGETQYF. DNA for the CDR3: TGTGCCAGCAGTTCCGGACAGGGGTGGGGGGAGACCCAGTACTTC.

This clonotype was observed many times. The genes are TRBV5-1 and TRBJ1-1; the D is unclear. This CDR3 has 14 residues. Trimming stripped 1 base from V and 2 bases from J, with 9 bases between. Germline CDR1 SGHRS, CDR2 YFSETQ. In nucleotides, the CDR3 is TGCGCCAGCAGCTTGAGCCAGCTAAACACTGAAGCTTTCTTT. Amino acids: CASSLSQLNTEAFF.

This clonotype was seen once. The chain couples TRBV29-1 to TRBJ1-1; D is possibly TRBD1 (5 bases). Trimming took 7 bases from V and 0 from J, leaving 18 bases between them. The CDR3 is 15 residues long. Germline V gene lookup returns CDR1 SQVTM and CDR2 ANQGSEA. The CDR3 bases are TGCAGCGGGGGGGAAATCCAAGTTTTGAACACTGAAGCTTTCTTT. Its translation is CSGGEIQVLNTEAFF.

This clonotype was detected once. This chain uses TRBV28 with TRBJ1-6, with a possible D match to TRBD1 (6 bases). The germline V gene has CDR1 MDHEN and CDR2 SYDVKM. V lost 6 bases, J lost 5 bases, and 17 bases lay in between. The CDR3 is made up of 16 amino acids. Here the CDR3 reads CASSRSTGQNNSPLHF. The CDR3 DNA is TGTGCCAGCAGCCGTTCGACGGGACAAAATAATTCACCCCTCCACTTT.

This clonotype has just one count. The V gene is TRBV24-1, the J gene TRBJ1-5, with D possibly TRBD1 on 5 matching bases. V gave up 3 bases and J gave up 0 bases, with 23 bases separating them. CDR1 is KGHDR and CDR2 is SFDVKD in the germline V gene. The CDR3 loop spans 20 amino acids. In nucleotides, the CDR3 is TGTGCCACCAGTGATACCGCGCTGGGGGAGACCCTTTATAGCAATCAGCCCCAGCATTTT. Amino acids: CATSDTALGETLYSNQPQHF.

This clonotype has at least ten counts. The V gene is TRBV15, the J gene TRBJ1-2, with TRBD1 matching 11 bases. J was trimmed by 7 bases and V by 5 bases; bases with no gene match: 18. This CDR3 contains 18 residues. Germline assignment: CDR1 LNHNV and CDR2 YYDKDF (reference sequence). In nucleotides, the CDR3 is TGTGCCACCAGCCCCTTCGTCCCCTCGGGACAGGGGGTTTTTGGCTACACCTTC. It specifies CATSPFVPSGQGVFGYTF.

The table lists this clonotype with many counts. The chain recombines TRBV6-1 with TRBJ2-2; 8 nucleotides align to TRBD1. The CDR3 length is 13 residues. Germline loops: CDR1 MNHNS, CDR2 SASEGT. With V trimmed by 7 bases and J by 6 bases, 4 bases remained unmatched. The CDR3, as DNA: TGTGCCAGCAATAAGGACAGGGCCGGGGAGCTGTTTTTT. Protein sequence: CASNKDRAGELFF.

A few counts support this clonotype. The rearrangement links TRBV28 to TRBJ1-6; D gene uncertain. CDR1 is MDHEN and CDR2 is SYDVKM in the germline V gene. This CDR3 region has 14 residues. Trimming cost V 5 bases and J 12 bases, with 17 bases left between them. CDR3 residues: CASSPSPGLQPLHF. CDR3 sequence (DNA): TGTGCCAGCAGTCCTTCGCCGGGCCTCCAACCCCTCCACTTT.

This clonotype was picked up a small number of times. This chain joins TRBV20-1 and TRBJ2-7; possibly TRBD1 or TRBD2 for D (5 bases each). The CDR3 extends over 13 amino acids. Between the trimmed V and J ends, which lost 3 bases and 4 bases, there was a span of 13 bases. CDR1 and CDR2 (germline): DFQATT, SNEGSKA (reference sequence). The CDR3 nucleotides are TGCAGTGCTAGCCAAGGGGAGACATACGAGCAGTACTTC. Residues: CSASQGETYEQYF.

In this sample, this clonotype turned up a few times. The V gene is TRBV19, the J gene TRBJ1-5, with D possibly matching TRBD1 (5 bases). Trimming took off 8 bases at V and 2 bases at J, with 13 bases between the two ends. CDR1 and CDR2 from the germline V gene are LNHDA and SQIVND (reference sequence). The CDR3 spans 14 residues. CDR3: CASGGVVGNQPQHF. The CDR3 DNA reads as TGTGCCAGTGGGGGGGTGGTGGGCAATCAGCCCCAGCATTTT.

This clonotype was seen many times. The V and J genes are TRBV2 and TRBJ1-2; 7 positions agree with TRBD1. V was clipped by 3 bases and J by 8 bases; unmatched bases: 6. CDR3 length equals 13 residues. In germline, CDR1 is SNHLY, CDR2 FYNNEI. CDR3 sequence: CASSDTGTVGYTF. DNA for the CDR3: TGTGCCAGCAGTGACACCGGGACAGTGGGCTACACCTTC.

This clonotype was observed at least ten times. The chain has TRBV28 and TRBJ1-3; D remains ambiguous. The CDR3 covers 16 residues. Looked up from germline, CDR1 is MDHEN and CDR2 is SYDVKM. Trimming took off 5 bases at V and 4 bases at J, with 18 bases between the two ends. CDR3 DNA: TGTGCCAGCAGTCACGAAGGCTCTACGGGGGGAAACACCATATATTTT. Protein: CASSHEGSTGGNTIYF.